The 27 T cell receptor beta chains below all came from one sample that was sequenced in a study of OX40 agonist ivuxolimab in advanced cancers. Here immunoSEQ multiplex PCR was the method, and the copy in TCRdb shows in-frame clones only, minus some. The profile covers 65,000 to 80,000 clones, with roughly nine tenths appearing a single time and roughly 0.79% taken by the ten largest. Sequencing used CD4+ or CD8+ T cells sorted from blood, obtained in a trial of the OX40 agonist ivuxolimab. The origin of the receptors is an adult with an advanced solid tumor such as melanoma, head and neck, liver or kidney cancer.

This chain uses TRBV11-3 with TRBJ2-3; 9 positions agree with TRBD2. This CDR3 comprises 17 residues. Trimming removed 5 bases from V and 2 bases from J; junction bases left unmatched: 11. Germline CDR1 SGHNT, CDR2 YENEEA. The CDR3 protein is CASSTGRGGPDTDTQYF. The CDR3 DNA follows: TGTGCCAGCAGCACAGGGCGGGGGGGACCAGACACAGATACGCAGTATTTT.

CDR3 bases: TGCGCCAGCAGCTTGGTTGGAGGCCCCGAGCAGTACTTC. Translated: CASSLVGGPEQYF. The rearrangement uses TRBV5-1 and TRBJ2-5; tentative D call: TRBD2 (5 bases). TRBJ2-7 explains the end of the DNA better; the J call may be wrong. CDR1 and CDR2 from the germline V gene are SGHRS and YFSETQ. The CDR3 has 13 residues.

This sequence joins TRBV5-1 and TRBJ2-2; TRBD2 matches at 13 bases. Germline V CDR1 and CDR2: SGHRS, YFSETQ. J gave up 2 bases and V 5 bases, and 9 bases lay outside the gene matches. This CDR3 contains 18 residues. The CDR3 nucleotides are TGCGCCAGCAGTCCCGGGACTAGCGGGGCCTTTAACACCGGGGAGCTGTTTTTT. Its translation: CASSPGTSGAFNTGELFF.

J is TRBJ2-3 and V is TRBV28; possibly TRBD1 for D (6 bases). This CDR3 spans 14 amino acids. V was trimmed by 4 bases and J by 4 bases, leaving 12 bases between them. Germline lookup yields CDR1 MDHEN and CDR2 SYDVKM. The CDR3 sequence: CASSYSGASDTQYF. CDR3 DNA: TGTGCCAGCAGTTATTCAGGGGCTTCAGATACGCAGTATTTT.

On this clone: The conserved final phenylalanine or tryptophan is absent from the CDR3, which likely points to a read error. This chain connects TRBV2 to TRBJ1-2, with 10 bases fitting TRBD1. This CDR3 contains 14 residues. Germline values: CDR1 SNHLY, CDR2 FYNNEI. Unmatched junction bases numbered 8, after V lost 6 bases and J lost 7 bases. The CDR3 protein is CASSLHGQGVGYTL. In nucleotides, the CDR3 is TGTGCCAGCAGCCTCCATGGACAGGGGGTTGGCTACACCCTC.

The chain joins TRBV5-3 to TRBJ2-5, with D possibly matching TRBD2 (5 bases). The DNA end favors TRBJ2-7, so the J call may be wrong. TRBV5-3 is an open reading frame, and its role is uncertain. This CDR3 is 15 amino acids long. The CDR3 protein is CARSLEGRLSYEQYF. CDR3 DNA: TGTGCCAGAAGCTTAGAGGGCAGGCTTTCCTACGAGCAGTACTTC.

The chain carries TRBV11-3 and TRBJ2-7, with TRBD1 identical over 11 bases. The ends lost 4 bases at V and 7 bases at J; junction bases unmatched: 6. The CDR3 extends over 14 amino acids. Looked up from germline, CDR1 is SGHNT and CDR2 is YENEEA. CDR3 bases: TGTGCCAGCAGCTACACGGGACAGGGGGGGGAGCAGTACTTC. It encodes CASSYTGQGGEQYF.

V gene TRBV9 combines with J gene TRBJ1-6; D might be TRBD1 (5 bases). The CDR3 totals 14 residues. Trimming shortened V by 3 bases and J by 5 bases, and 9 bases separated the two germline ends. Germline values: CDR1 SGDLS, CDR2 YYNGEE. CDR3 loop: CASSARVDNSPLHF. The CDR3 DNA follows: TGTGCCAGCAGCGCCAGGGTTGATAATTCACCCCTCCACTTT. The whole variable domain, filled in from reference TRBV9 and TRBJ1-6, reads DSGVTQTPKHLITATGQRVTLRCSPRSGDLSVYWYQQSLDQGLQFLIQYYNGEERAKGNILERFSAQQFPDLHSELNLSSLELGDSALYFCASSARVDNSPLHFGNGTRLTVT.

The chain couples TRBV2 to TRBJ2-1; TRBD2 aligns across 7 bases. Losses at the gene ends were 8 bases for V and 0 bases for J; bases not matched to a gene: 7. CDR1 is SNHLY and CDR2 is FYNNEI in the germline V gene. The CDR3 covers 15 residues. This chain's CDR3 is CASSSQRGSYNEQFF. As DNA, the CDR3 is TGTGCCAGCTCCAGTCAGCGGGGCTCCTACAATGAGCAGTTCTTC.

The rearrangement uses TRBV5-1 and TRBJ2-1, with D unresolved. CDR3 length: 15 residues. With 0 bases removed from V and 5 bases from J, the gap between germline ends came to 12 bases. The germline CDR1 and CDR2 sequences are SGHRS and YFSETQ. DNA of the CDR3: TGCGCCAGCAGCTTGGGGCGCTCCAGGCACAATGAGCAGTTCTTC. It translates to CASSLGRSRHNEQFF.

This chain links TRBV6-5 with TRBJ2-3; maybe TRBD1 (6 bases). V lost 5 bases and J 6 bases, leaving 15 bases between the germline ends. CDR3 length: 14 residues. The germline CDR1 and CDR2 sequences are MNHEY and SVGAGI. The CDR3 nucleotides are TGTGCCAGCAGTCCCGACAGGTGGGGGGATACGCAGTATTTT. Protein sequence: CASSPDRWGDTQYF.

The V gene is TRBV6-1, the J gene TRBJ2-1; TRBD2 is a possible D gene (6 bases). The V end lost 3 bases, the J end lost 6 bases, and 21 bases lay between the germline ends. The CDR3 length is 17 residues. Per the germline V gene, CDR1 is MNHNS and CDR2 is SASEGT. CDR3 region: CASSDRWVPGLRNEQFF. DNA for the CDR3: TGTGCCAGCAGTGACCGGTGGGTCCCGGGACTGCGCAATGAGCAGTTCTTC.

V usage is TRBV9 and J usage is TRBJ2-1, with TRBD2 identical over 11 bases. This CDR3 is built from 16 residues. Germline V gene sequence: CDR1 SGDLS, CDR2 YYNGEE. Trimming at V came to 0 bases and at J to 6 bases, leaving 5 bases not matched to a gene. In DNA, the CDR3 is TGTGCCAGCAGCGTAGAACTAGCGGGAGATCTCAATGAGCAGTTCTTC. Translation: CASSVELAGDLNEQFF.

This chain links TRBV19 with TRBJ2-6; D remains ambiguous. V was clipped by 5 bases and J by 1 base, with 9 bases between them. The CDR3 is 15 amino acids. Germline V gene data show CDR1 as LNHDA and CDR2 as SQIVND (reference sequence). CDR3 in amino acids: CASSGWGSGANVLTF. For the CDR3, the DNA is TGTGCCAGTAGTGGGTGGGGTTCTGGGGCCAACGTCCTGACTTTC.

The V call is TRBV5-4, the J call TRBJ2-5, with a possible D match to TRBD2 (5 bases). The V gene lost 3 bases and the J gene lost 2 bases, with 11 bases spanning the gap. This CDR3 is built from 14 residues. Germline-derived CDR1 and CDR2 are SGHNT and YYREEE (reference sequence). The CDR3 nucleotides read TGTGCCAGCAGCTCCATAGCGAGGCAAGAGACCCAGTACTTC. Translated, it gives CASSSIARQETQYF.

This chain connects TRBV19 to TRBJ2-5, with 9 bases that match TRBD2. The DNA end favors TRBJ2-7, so the J call may be wrong. The CDR3 totals 14 residues. Germline V gene lookup returns CDR1 LNHDA and CDR2 SQIVND (reference sequence). CDR3 sequence: CASSTLAGKHEQYF. CDR3 DNA: TGTGCCAGTAGTACCCTAGCGGGAAAACACGAGCAGTACTTC.

The genes are TRBV15 and TRBJ2-5; D possibly matches TRBD1 or TRBD2 (5 bases each). Germline CDR1 reads LNHNV; CDR2 reads YYDKDF (reference sequence). V was trimmed by 2 bases and J by 4 bases, leaving 14 bases between them. This CDR3 contains 15 residues. CDR3 in amino acids: CATSRRTGTRETQYF. The CDR3 nucleotides are TGTGCCACCAGCAGACGGACCGGGACCAGAGAGACCCAGTACTTC.

This chain links TRBV27 with TRBJ2-5; maybe TRBD2 (5 bases). The germline CDR1 and CDR2 sequences are MNHEY and SMNVEV (reference sequence). V lost 8 bases, J lost 4 bases, and 23 bases lay in between. The CDR3 contains 16 residues. CDR3: CASALLGKSGGETQYF. The CDR3 DNA sequence: TGTGCCAGCGCCCTCCTAGGGAAGAGCGGCGGAGAGACCCAGTACTTC.

The chain combines TRBV7-3 with TRBJ2-3; D gene unclear. CDR3 length: 14 amino acids. V lost 1 base and J 6 bases, leaving 11 bases between the germline ends. CDR1 SGHTA and CDR2 FQGTGA come from the germline V gene. The CDR3 spells CASSLSSMGDTQYF. CDR3 DNA: TGTGCCAGCAGCTTAAGTTCTATGGGGGATACGCAGTATTTT.

The chain has TRBV2 and TRBJ2-2; perhaps TRBD1 as D (5 bases). Per germline, CDR1 SNHLY and CDR2 FYNNEI. V was pared by 6 bases and J by 3 bases, with 11 bases between. CDR3 length equals 14 residues. The CDR3 sequence is CASSMAGYTGELFF. Here the CDR3 DNA reads TGTGCCAGCAGCATGGCAGGGTACACCGGGGAGCTGTTTTTT.

The chain is built from TRBV7-2 and TRBJ1-5, with D unresolved. The germline V gene has CDR1 SGHTA and CDR2 FQGNSA. Deletions cut 1 base from V and 6 bases from J, with 13 bases between. The CDR3 extends over 15 amino acids. CDR3 sequence reads: CASSLDVDWRQPQHF. The CDR3 bases are TGTGCCAGCAGCTTAGATGTAGATTGGCGTCAGCCCCAGCATTTT. Full variable domain (outside the CDR3, taken from reference TRBV7-2 and TRBJ1-5): GAGVSQSPSNKVTEKGKDVELRCDPISGHTALYWYRQSLGQGLEFLIYFQGNSAPDKSGLPSDRFSAERTGGSVSTLTIQRTQQEDSAVYLCASSLDVDWRQPQHFGDGTRLSIL.

The chain uses TRBV11-3 and TRBJ2-6, with D hard to call. Looked up from germline, CDR1 is SGHNT and CDR2 is YENEEA. The length of the CDR3 is 18 residues. The V end was cut by 6 bases, the J end by 0 bases, with 18 bases between. CDR3 nucleotide sequence: TGTGCCAGCAGGCATCGCTCGGCCGCAGACTCTGGGGCCAACGTCCTGACTTTC. It specifies CASRHRSAADSGANVLTF.

This chain uses TRBV6-5 with TRBJ1-6; 8 bases agree with TRBD1. Looked up from germline, CDR1 is MNHEY and CDR2 is SVGAGI. Trimming took 6 bases from V and 8 from J; bases not matched to a gene: 6. The CDR3 extends over 14 amino acids. The CDR3 region is CASRSGQADSPLHF. DNA for the CDR3: TGTGCCAGCAGGTCGGGACAGGCGGATTCACCCCTCCACTTT.

This chain links TRBV30 with TRBJ2-2; D is ambiguous. The germline CDR1 and CDR2 sequences are GTSNPN and SVGIG (reference sequence). V lost 0 bases, J lost 7 bases, and 6 bases lay in between. The CDR3 sequence is 12 residues long. Written as DNA, the CDR3 is TGTGCCTGGAGTGTACGATACGGGGAGCTGTTTTTT. Translating it yields CAWSVRYGELFF. The full variable domain, rest sourced from reference TRBV30 and TRBJ2-2, is SQTIHQWPATLVQPVGSPLSLECTVEGTSNPNLYWYRQAAGRGLQLLFYSVGIGQISSEVPQNLSASRPQDRQFILSSKKLLLSDSGFYLCAWSVRYGELFFGEGSRLTVL.

This clone has more than one count but fewer than ten. V gene TRBV4-1 combines with J gene TRBJ1-1; the D gene is possibly TRBD1 (5 bases). V lost 1 base to trimming and J lost 5 bases, with 14 bases between them. Germline CDR1 is MGHRA and CDR2 is YSYEKL. This CDR3 has 15 residues. CDR3 in amino acids: CASSQAGGRWTEAFF. The CDR3 coding sequence is TGCGCCAGCAGCCAAGCCGGGGGGAGGTGGACTGAAGCTTTCTTT.

This rearrangement joins TRBV27 to TRBJ2-7; possible D gene TRBD1, 6 bases. The CDR3 is 15 residues long. Germline V gene sequence: CDR1 MNHEY, CDR2 SMNVEV (reference sequence). V dropped 4 bases and J dropped 0 bases, with 13 bases sitting between them. The CDR3 protein is CASSSPGQSSYEQYF. Written as DNA, the CDR3 is TGTGCCAGCAGTTCTCCGGGACAAAGCTCCTACGAGCAGTACTTC.

The rearrangement links TRBV5-1 to TRBJ2-3; 8 nucleotides match TRBD2. There are 16 residues in the CDR3. J gave up 6 bases and V 4 bases, and 13 bases lay outside the gene matches. Germline values: CDR1 SGHRS, CDR2 YFSETQ. The CDR3 DNA sequence: TGCGCCAGCAGCCCCGGACTAGCCCCCAGAGAGGATACGCAGTATTTT. This translates into CASSPGLAPREDTQYF. Filled out from reference TRBV5-1 and TRBJ2-3, the complete variable domain reads KAGVTQTPRYLIKTRGQQVTLSCSPISGHRSVSWYQQTPGQGLQFLFEYFSETQRNKGNFPGRFSGRQFSNSRSEMNVSTLELGDSALYLCASSPGLAPREDTQYFGPGTRLTVL.